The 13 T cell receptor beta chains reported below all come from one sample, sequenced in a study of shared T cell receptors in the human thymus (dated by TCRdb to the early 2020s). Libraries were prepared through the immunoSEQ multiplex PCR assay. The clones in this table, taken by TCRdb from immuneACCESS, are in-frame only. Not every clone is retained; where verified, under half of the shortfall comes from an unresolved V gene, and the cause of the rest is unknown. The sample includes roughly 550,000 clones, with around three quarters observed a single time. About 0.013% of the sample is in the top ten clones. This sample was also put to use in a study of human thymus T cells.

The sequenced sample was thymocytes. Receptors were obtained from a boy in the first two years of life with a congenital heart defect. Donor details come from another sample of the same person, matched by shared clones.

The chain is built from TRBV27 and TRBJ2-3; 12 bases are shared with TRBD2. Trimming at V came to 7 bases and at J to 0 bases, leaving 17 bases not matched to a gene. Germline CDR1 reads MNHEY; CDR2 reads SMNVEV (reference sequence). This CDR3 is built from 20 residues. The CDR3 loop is CASIPRVVTSGSRSTDTQYF. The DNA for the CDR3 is TGTGCCAGCATCCCAAGGGTGGTGACTAGCGGGAGTAGGAGCACAGATACGCAGTATTTT.

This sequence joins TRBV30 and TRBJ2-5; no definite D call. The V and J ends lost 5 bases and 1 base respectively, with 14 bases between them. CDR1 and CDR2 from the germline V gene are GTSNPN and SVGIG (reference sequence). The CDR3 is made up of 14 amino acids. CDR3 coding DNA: TGTGCCTGGGGGCCCTTAGGTCTCCAAGAGACCCAGTACTTC. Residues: CAWGPLGLQETQYF.

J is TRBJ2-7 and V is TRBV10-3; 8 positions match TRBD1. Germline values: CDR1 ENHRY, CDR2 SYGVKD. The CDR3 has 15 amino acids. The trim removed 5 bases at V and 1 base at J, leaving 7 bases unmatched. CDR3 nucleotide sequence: TGTGCCATCAGTCCCGGACAGGGAAGATCCTACGAGCAGTACTTC. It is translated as CAISPGQGRSYEQYF.

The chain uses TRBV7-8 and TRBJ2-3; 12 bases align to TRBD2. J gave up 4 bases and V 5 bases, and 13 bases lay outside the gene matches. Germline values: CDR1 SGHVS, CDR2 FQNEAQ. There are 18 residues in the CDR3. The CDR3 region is CASSMRLAGDSSADTQYF. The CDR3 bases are TGTGCCAGCAGCATGCGACTAGCGGGAGATTCTAGCGCAGATACGCAGTATTTT.

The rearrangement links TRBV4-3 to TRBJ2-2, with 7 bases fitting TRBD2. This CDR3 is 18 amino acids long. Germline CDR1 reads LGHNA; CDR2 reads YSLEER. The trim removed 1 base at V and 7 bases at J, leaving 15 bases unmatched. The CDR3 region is CASSQVGTNPLNDGELFF. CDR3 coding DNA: TGCGCCAGCAGCCAAGTAGGGACTAACCCCTTGAATGACGGGGAGCTGTTTTTT.

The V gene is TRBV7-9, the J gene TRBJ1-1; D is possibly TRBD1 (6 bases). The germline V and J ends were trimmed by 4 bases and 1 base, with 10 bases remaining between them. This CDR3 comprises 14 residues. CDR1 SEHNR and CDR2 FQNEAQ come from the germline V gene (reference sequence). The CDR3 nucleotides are TGTGCCAGCAGCTCAGGGGCCGCGAACACTGAAGCTTTCTTT. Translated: CASSSGAANTEAFF.

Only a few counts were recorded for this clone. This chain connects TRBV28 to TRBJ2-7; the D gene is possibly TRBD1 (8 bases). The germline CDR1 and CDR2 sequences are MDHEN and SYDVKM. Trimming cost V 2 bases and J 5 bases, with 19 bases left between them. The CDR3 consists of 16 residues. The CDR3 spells CASSLGGDRLPDEQYF. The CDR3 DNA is TGTGCCAGCAGTTTAGGGGGGGACAGGCTTCCCGACGAGCAGTACTTC.

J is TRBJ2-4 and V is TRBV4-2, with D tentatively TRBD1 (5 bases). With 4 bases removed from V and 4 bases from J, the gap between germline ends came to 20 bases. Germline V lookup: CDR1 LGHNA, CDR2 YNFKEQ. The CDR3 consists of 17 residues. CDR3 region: CASSRRQHPGWKNIQYF. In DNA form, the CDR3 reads TGTGCCAGCAGCCGGAGACAGCACCCCGGATGGAAAAACATTCAGTACTTC.

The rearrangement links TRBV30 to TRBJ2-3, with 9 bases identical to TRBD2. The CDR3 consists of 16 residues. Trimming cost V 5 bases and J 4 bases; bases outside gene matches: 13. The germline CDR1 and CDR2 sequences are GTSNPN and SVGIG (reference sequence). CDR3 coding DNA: TGTGCCTGGTCCCCCGTCCTAGCGGGGTGGTCAGATACGCAGTATTTT. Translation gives CAWSPVLAGWSDTQYF.

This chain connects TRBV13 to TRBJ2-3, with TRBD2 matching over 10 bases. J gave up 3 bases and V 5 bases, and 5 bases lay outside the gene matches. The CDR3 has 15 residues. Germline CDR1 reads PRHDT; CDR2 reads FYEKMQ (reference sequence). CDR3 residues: CASSRSGRATDTQYF. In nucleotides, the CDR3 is TGTGCCAGCAGCCGGAGCGGGAGGGCGACAGATACGCAGTATTTT.

CDR3 bases: TGTGCCAGCAGTTTTGGGCACCACCCTTCCTACGAGCAGTACTTC. This gives the protein CASSFGHHPSYEQYF. The gene calls are TRBV27 and TRBJ2-7; D gene uncertain. CDR3 length: 15 residues. Between the trimmed V and J ends, which lost 3 bases and 1 base, there was a span of 13 bases. Germline CDR1 and CDR2: MNHEY and SMNVEV (reference sequence).

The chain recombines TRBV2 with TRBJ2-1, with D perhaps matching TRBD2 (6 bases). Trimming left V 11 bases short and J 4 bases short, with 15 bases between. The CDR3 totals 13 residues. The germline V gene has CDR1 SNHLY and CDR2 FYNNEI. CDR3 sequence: CAAKGGPYNEQFF. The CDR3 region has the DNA TGTGCCGCAAAGGGAGGACCATACAATGAGCAGTTCTTC.

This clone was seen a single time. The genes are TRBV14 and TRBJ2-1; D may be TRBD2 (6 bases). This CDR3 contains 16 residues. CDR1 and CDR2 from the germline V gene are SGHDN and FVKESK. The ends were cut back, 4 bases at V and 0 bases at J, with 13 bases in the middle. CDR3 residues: CASSPLADRSYNEQFF. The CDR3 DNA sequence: TGTGCCAGCAGCCCTTTAGCGGACCGCTCCTACAATGAGCAGTTCTTC.